This TCR beta chain was sequenced during a study of blood T cell repertoires in COVID-19 (dated by TCRdb to 2020 to 2022). For the wider study: The collaborator samples originated in the United States, Italy and Spain and spanned the acute and convalescent phases of COVID-19. The prospective study material was composed of cDNA or gDNA derived from T cells, B-cell-depleted T cells, or PBMCs. Subjects who had been exposed to COVID-19, were actively infected with it, or had recovered from it provided the deeply sampled blood TCRbeta repertoires that made up the dataset. The repertoires were released in a freely available public database intended as a resource for research on the immune response to SARS-CoV-2. The samples were drawn from the first 160 participants of the ongoing ImmuneRACE study and from some 1,300 subjects provided by 6 global collaborators. Nearly every sample came with metadata listing a de-identified subject ID, COVID-19 status, age in years and sex. Where HLA class I and class II types were available, the types were taken from metadata supplied by the sample provider, not from assay-based typing. Beyond this particular receptor, the publication reports: How much clinical and demographic metadata was included differed by source and by participant, and the metadata was provided uncurated.

TCRbeta CDR3 regions were amplified from genomic DNA by means of the immunoSEQ Assay, a bias-controlled multiplex PCR. Per the original workflow: The number of nucleated cells in each sample was estimated by amplification of reference gene primers within the assay. Sequence reads were collapsed and filtered to measure the absolute abundance of every unique TCRbeta CDR3 rearrangement. For each sample, productive Simpson clonality was calculated as the square root of Simpson's diversity index across productive rearrangements. The table comes from immuneACCESS by way of TCRdb, which keeps in-frame sequences with V and J called. Part of the clones is missing from these tables; in studies checked, under half for an unresolved V gene and the rest for unknown reasons. The V and J calls and clone size were taken over from that table, and D and trimming were inferred from the DNA. A total of 70,000 or so clones appear in this sample, 90% of them only once. The top ten clonotypes cover about 1.5% of the sample.

Collaborating institutions collected whole blood in K2EDTA tubes following their own protocols. For TCRbeta analysis, collaborators shipped samples as frozen whole blood, isolated PBMCs, or DNA extracted from either of those sample types. The CDR3 spans 15 residues, from the cysteine through the phenylalanine. The DNA shown is the 45-base CDR3, in frame from base 1. V is clipped by 4 bases and J by 3 bases, and the sequence between their germline boundaries is 12 bases long. From a lookup of the germline V gene, CDR1 and CDR2 are MNHEY and SVGAGI. This clone occurred once. Its antigen target is currently unknown. The record has no base qualities; no much larger clone is one base away.

The sequenced material came from peripheral blood. The origin of this receptor is a man aged 50-59 years with acute or convalescent COVID-19. The chain employs TRBV6-5 and TRBJ2-2, and possibly TRBD2, on 6 matching bases. The CDR3 sequence is CASSSLEGYTGELFF. The sequenced DNA is TGTGCCAGCAGTTCCCTGGAGGGTTACACCGGGGAGCTGTTTTTT.